This paragraph reports one T cell receptor (beta chain). Its antigen is unknown. The source of the sample is a study of memory CD4+ T cells and cytomegalovirus serostatus. The sort gate was single viable CD3+CD4+CD8-CD45RO+ cells for memory CD4+ T cells. The CDR3 has 16 amino acids. The germline V and J ends were trimmed by 0 bases and 0 bases, with 11 bases remaining between them. The V gene's germline CDR1 is KGHSH and CDR2 LQKENI. Only in-frame clones appear in the TCRdb table, and some are missing; sequencing was by immunoSEQ multiplex PCR. The table shows some 73,000 clones, with about 73% occurring only once. Study-wide results and limits: CMV serostatus prediction reached median AUC about 0.95, or 0.9 with US-trained model.

The sequencing sample was made of memory CD4+ T cells from blood. The origin of this receptor is an adult in good health and CMV-seropositive. The rearrangement uses TRBV18 and TRBJ1-1; D uncertain. The CDR3 sequence is CASSPPRHSMNTEAFF. The CDR3 DNA sequence: TGTGCCAGCTCACCACCCCGACACTCCATGAACACTGAAGCTTTCTTT.